The 6 T cell receptor beta chains below come from one sample, sequenced in a study of T-cell memory formation after mild COVID-19 (dated by TCRdb to the early 2020s). Library preparation employed 5' RACE. These reads were obtained on an Illumina NovaSeq 6000. The public reads were run again by TCRdb, first through fastp at Q25 and then through MiXCR, and only productive beta chains were kept. Rows are combined by CDR3 protein, so each entry shows the most common genes and DNA. In all, the sample holds 300,000 to 350,000 distinct CDR3 sequences, and roughly 21% of those were seen once. The ten largest clones capture roughly 20% of the sample. Sequenced sample: PBMCs or a T cell subset sorted from them (not recorded which). These receptor sequences come from a man younger than 35 who had mild COVID-19 (a few samples of this study predate the infection). The sample titles of this study are shuffled in the database, so cell type and time point are left out; the donor was told from shared clones.

The CDR3 DNA sequence: TGTGCCAGCAGTCGGACGGGACTAGGGGAGGAGCAGTACTTC. Residues: CASSRTGLGEEQYF. The chain links TRBV6-2 or TRBV6-3 to TRBJ2-7; TRBD2 matches at 8 bases. Germline lookup yields CDR1 MNHEY and CDR2 SVGEGT. Germline trimming cut 5 bases from V and 7 bases from J; bases unmatched to any gene: 10. CDR3 length equals 14 residues.

This clonotype has at least ten counts. V is TRBV6-6 and J is TRBJ1-1; D is unclear. The V gene lost 1 base and the J gene lost 8 bases, with 5 bases spanning the gap. The CDR3 has 11 amino acids. From germline, CDR1 is MNHNY and CDR2 SVGAGI (reference sequence). CDR3 sequence: CASSYLGEAFF. Here the CDR3 DNA reads TGTGCCAGCAGTTACTTGGGGGAAGCTTTCTTT.

This clonotype showed up just a few times. V usage is TRBV7-3 and J usage is TRBJ2-1; D unclear. In germline, CDR1 is SGHTA, CDR2 FQGTGA. The V end was cut by 1 base, the J end by 4 bases, with 17 bases between. This CDR3 has 17 residues. The CDR3 DNA sequence: TGTGCCAGCAGCTTAATTGTGGGCGGAGCGAATTACAATGAGCAGTTCTTC. It is translated as CASSLIVGGANYNEQFF.

This clonotype was observed a handful of times. CDR3: CASSSDPYTGRLFF. Here the CDR3 DNA reads TGTGCCAGCAGCTCAGACCCTTACACAGGGCGACTGTTTTTT. The gene calls are TRBV7-9 and TRBJ1-4; perhaps TRBD1 as D (6 bases). Germline V gene sequence: CDR1 SEHNR, CDR2 FQNEAQ (reference sequence). The CDR3 length is 14 residues. V was trimmed by 4 bases and J by 13 bases, leaving 19 bases between them.

The chain has TRBV11-2 and TRBJ2-1; TRBD2 agrees at 9 bases. The junction had 3 bases not matched to a gene; V was cut back by 5 bases and J by 4 bases. CDR3 size: 14 residues. CDR1 and CDR2 (germline): SGHAT, FQNNGV. CDR3 coding DNA: TGTGCCAGCAGCCGCGGGGGGGATTACAATGAGCAGTTCTTC. This translates into CASSRGGDYNEQFF.

This clonotype was picked up a small number of times. The chain links TRBV6-5 to TRBJ2-5; D is perhaps TRBD2 (6 bases). Germline CDR1 and CDR2: MNHEY and SVGAGI. V was trimmed by 2 bases and J by 6 bases, leaving 10 bases between them. The CDR3 spans 13 residues. In DNA form, the CDR3 reads TGTGCCAGCAGTTACCGGGACTCACAGACCCAGTACTTC. Amino acid sequence: CASSYRDSQTQYF.